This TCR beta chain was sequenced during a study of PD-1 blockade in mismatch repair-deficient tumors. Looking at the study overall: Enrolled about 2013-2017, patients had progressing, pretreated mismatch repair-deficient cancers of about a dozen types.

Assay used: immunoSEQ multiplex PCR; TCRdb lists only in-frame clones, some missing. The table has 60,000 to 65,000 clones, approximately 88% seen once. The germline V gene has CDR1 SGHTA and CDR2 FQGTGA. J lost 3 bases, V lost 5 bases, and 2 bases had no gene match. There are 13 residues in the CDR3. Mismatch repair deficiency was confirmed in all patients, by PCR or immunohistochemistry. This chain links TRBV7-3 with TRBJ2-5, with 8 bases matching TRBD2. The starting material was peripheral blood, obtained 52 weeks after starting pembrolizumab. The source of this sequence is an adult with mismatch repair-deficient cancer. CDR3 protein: CASSLLAEETQYF. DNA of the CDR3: TGTGCCAGCAGCCTACTAGCGGAAGAGACCCAGTACTTC.